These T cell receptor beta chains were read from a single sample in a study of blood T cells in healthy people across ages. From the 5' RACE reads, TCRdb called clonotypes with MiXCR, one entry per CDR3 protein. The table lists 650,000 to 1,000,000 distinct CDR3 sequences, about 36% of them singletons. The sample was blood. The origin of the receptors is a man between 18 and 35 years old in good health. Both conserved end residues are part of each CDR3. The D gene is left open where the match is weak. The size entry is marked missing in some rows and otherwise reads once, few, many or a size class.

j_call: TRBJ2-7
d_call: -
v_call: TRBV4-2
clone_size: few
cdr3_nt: TGTGCCAGCAGCCGGGAAGCCTACGAGCAGTACTTC
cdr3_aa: CASSREAYEQYF

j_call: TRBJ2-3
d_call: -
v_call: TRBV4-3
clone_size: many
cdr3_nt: TGCGCCAGCAGCCAGAGAGGGCGGTCTCGCACAGATACGCAGTATTTT
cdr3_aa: CASSQRGRSRTDTQYF

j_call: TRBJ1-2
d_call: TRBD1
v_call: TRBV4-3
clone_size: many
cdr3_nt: TGCGCCAGCAGCGCAACAGGGGCCTATGGCTACACCTTC
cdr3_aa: CASSATGAYGYTF

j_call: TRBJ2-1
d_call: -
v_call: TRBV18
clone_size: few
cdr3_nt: TGTGCCAGCTCACCACGGGGAGCTCAAGGCTCCTACAATGAGCAGTTCTTC
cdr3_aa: CASSPRGAQGSYNEQFF

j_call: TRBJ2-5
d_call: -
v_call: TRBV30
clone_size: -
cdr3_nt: TGTGCCTGGAGTGTACGGTCCAGGGCCGAGACCCAGTACTTC
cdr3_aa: CAWSVRSRAETQYF

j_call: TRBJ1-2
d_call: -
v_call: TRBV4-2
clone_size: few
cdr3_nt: TGTGCCAGCAGCCAGTACGGAGCTAACTATGGCTACACCTTC
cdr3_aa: CASSQYGANYGYTF

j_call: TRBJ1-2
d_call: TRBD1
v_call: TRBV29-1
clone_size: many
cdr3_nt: TGCAGCGGTGCACAGGGGGAAGGGTATGGCTACACCTTC
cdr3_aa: CSGAQGEGYGYTF

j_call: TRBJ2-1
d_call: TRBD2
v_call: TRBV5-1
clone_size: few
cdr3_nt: TGCGCCAGCAGCCACTCTAGCGGGGGGTTGGATGAGCAGTTCTTC
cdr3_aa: CASSHSSGGLDEQFF

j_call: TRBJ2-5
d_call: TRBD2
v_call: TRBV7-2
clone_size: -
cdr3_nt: TGTGCCAGCAGCACGTCGGGACTAGGGGGGGAGACCCAGTACTTC
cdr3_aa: CASSTSGLGGETQYF

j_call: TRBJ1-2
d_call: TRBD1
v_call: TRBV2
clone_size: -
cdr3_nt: TGTGCCAGCGGAAAAACAGGGGGCTCTTCGAGCTACACCTTC
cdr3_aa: CASGKTGGSSSYTF

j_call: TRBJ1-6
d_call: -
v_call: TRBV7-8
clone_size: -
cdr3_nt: TGTGCCAGCAACCCTTCACCCCTCCACTTT
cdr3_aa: CASNPSPLHF

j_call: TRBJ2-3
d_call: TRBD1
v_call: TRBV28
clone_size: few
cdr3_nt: TGTGCCAGCGGACAGGGGGTAGACCCCTGGAACACAGATACGCAGTATTTT
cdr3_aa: CASGQGVDPWNTDTQYF

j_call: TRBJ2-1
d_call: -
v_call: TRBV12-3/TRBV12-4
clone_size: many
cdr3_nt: TGTGCCAGCAGCTTCAGACGGCGGGAGCAGTTCTTC
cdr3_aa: CASSFRRREQFF

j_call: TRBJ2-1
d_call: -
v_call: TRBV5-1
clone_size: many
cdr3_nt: TGCGCCAGCAGCTTGAAGCTGGCGGGAAGCAATGAGCAGTTCTTC
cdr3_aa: CASSLKLAGSNEQFF

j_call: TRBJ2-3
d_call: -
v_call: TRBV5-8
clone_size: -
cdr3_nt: TGTGCCAGCAGCTCCCACCCGCTAGCTTCCACAGATACGCAGTATTTT
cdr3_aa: CASSSHPLASTDTQYF

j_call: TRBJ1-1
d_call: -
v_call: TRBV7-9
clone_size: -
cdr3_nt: TGTGCCAGCAGCGTTAAGGACGGGGCGGATGAAGCTTTCTTT
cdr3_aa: CASSVKDGADEAFF

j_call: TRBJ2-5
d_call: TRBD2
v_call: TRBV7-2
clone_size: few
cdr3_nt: TGTGCCAGCAGCTTAGATCGCGGGGGGGCGAGGGAGACCCAGTACTTC
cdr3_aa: CASSLDRGGARETQYF

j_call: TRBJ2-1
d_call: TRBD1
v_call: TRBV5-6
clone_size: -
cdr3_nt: TGTGCCAGCAGCTTTACAGGGGTCAGTGGCTACAATGAGCAGTTCTTC
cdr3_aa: CASSFTGVSGYNEQFF

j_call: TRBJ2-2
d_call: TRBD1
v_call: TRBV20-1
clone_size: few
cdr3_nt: TGCAGTGCTAGTCAGACAGGGCCCCCCGGGGAGCTGTTTTTT
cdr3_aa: CSASQTGPPGELFF

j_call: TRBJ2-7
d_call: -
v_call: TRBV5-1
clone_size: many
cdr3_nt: TGCGCCAGCAGCTCCGACTACGAGCAGTACTTC
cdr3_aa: CASSSDYEQYF

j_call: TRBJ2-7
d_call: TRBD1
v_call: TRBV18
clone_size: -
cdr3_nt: TGTGCCAGCTCACCATGGGCTCCGGGACAGGGGTCCCACGAGCAGTACTTC
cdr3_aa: CASSPWAPGQGSHEQYF

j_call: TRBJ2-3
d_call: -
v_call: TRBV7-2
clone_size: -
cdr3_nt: TGTGCCAGCGGGTGGCTCACAGATACGCAGTATTTT
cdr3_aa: CASGWLTDTQYF

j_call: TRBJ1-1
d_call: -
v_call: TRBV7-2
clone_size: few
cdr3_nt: TGTGCCAGCAGCGCCTTTAGGACAGTGAACACTGAAGCTTTCTTT
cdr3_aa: CASSAFRTVNTEAFF

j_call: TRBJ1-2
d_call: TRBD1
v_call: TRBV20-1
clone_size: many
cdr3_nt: TGCAGTGCTGACATAACCCAGGGGGTATTAGACTATGGCTACACCTTC
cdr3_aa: CSADITQGVLDYGYTF

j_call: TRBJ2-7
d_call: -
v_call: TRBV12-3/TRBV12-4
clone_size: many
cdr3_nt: TGTGCCAGCAGCATCGAGGGGAACGAGCAGTACTTC
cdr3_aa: CASSIEGNEQYF

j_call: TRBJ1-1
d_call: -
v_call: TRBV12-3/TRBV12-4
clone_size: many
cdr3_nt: TGTGCCAGCAGTTTAACCGGGGGCGGTAACACTGAAGCTTTCTTT
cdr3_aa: CASSLTGGGNTEAFF

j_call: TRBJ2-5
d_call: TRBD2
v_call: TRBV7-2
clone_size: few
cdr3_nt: TGTGCCAGCACCCCTCGGACTAGCGGGGGACCACAAGAGACCCAGTACTTC
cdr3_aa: CASTPRTSGGPQETQYF

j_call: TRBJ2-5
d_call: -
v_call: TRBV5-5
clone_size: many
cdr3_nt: TGTGCCAGCAGCTGGGGACACCTGCAAGAGACCCAGTACTTC
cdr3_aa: CASSWGHLQETQYF

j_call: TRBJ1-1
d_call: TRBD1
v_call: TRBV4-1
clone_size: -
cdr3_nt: TGCGCCAGCAAGGGGACAGCGAACACTGAAGCTTTCTTT
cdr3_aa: CASKGTANTEAFF